The next 6 T cell receptor beta chains were all read from a single sample in a study of blood T cell repertoires in COVID-19. Produced via immunoSEQ multiplex PCR; TCRdb's table is partial and in-frame only. The top ten clones hold about 6.4% of a sample with over 50,000 clones, roughly 80% of them seen once. The sequenced sample was peripheral blood. These TCRs come from a woman aged 45 to 65 with active or convalescent COVID-19.

The chain is built from TRBV3-1 (or the pseudogene TRBV3-2) and TRBJ2-7, with D possibly TRBD1 on 6 matching bases. Trimming shortened V by 6 bases and J by 4 bases, and 13 bases separated the two germline ends. The length of the CDR3 is 13 residues. Germline loops: CDR1 LGHDT, CDR2 YNNKEL (reference sequence). The CDR3 is CASRLRGQYEQYF. The CDR3 DNA is TGTGCCAGCAGGTTAAGGGGACAATACGAGCAGTACTTC.

The chain carries TRBV25-1 and TRBJ2-3, with TRBD2 matching over 12 bases. Per germline, CDR1 MGHDK and CDR2 SYGVNS. V lost 1 base and J lost 2; bases outside the gene matches: 4. There are 17 residues in the CDR3. The CDR3 nucleotides are TGTGCCAGCAGTGAATGGAGGACTAGCGGGGCCACAGATACGCAGTATTTT. This codes for CASSEWRTSGATDTQYF.

The J gene is TRBJ2-7, the V gene TRBV21-1; TRBD1 was called by the table and not checked on the DNA. TRBV21-1 is given as a pseudogene. The CDR3 is 15 residues long. The CDR3 is CASSPRTGRSYEQYF. For the CDR3, the DNA is TGTGCCAGCAGCCCTCGGACAGGGCGCTCCTACGAGCAGTACTTC.

This rearrangement joins TRBV4-1 to TRBJ1-1; D gene uncertain. CDR3 length: 17 amino acids. V lost 8 bases and J 4 bases, leaving 26 bases between the germline ends. Germline values: CDR1 MGHRA, CDR2 YSYEKL. CDR3: CASDNLGVQSRGTEAFF. The CDR3 DNA reads TGCGCCAGCGATAATTTAGGAGTACAGTCCCGGGGCACTGAAGCTTTCTTT.

In its sample, this clone was seen a few times. This chain uses TRBV10-3 with TRBJ1-4; D gene ambiguous. Germline V lookup: CDR1 ENHRY, CDR2 SYGVKD. The CDR3 has 13 residues. V dropped 1 base and J dropped 5 bases, with 5 bases sitting between them. This chain's CDR3 is CAISEFPNEKLFF. As DNA, the CDR3 is TGTGCCATCAGTGAGTTCCCGAATGAAAAACTGTTTTTT.

The rearrangement links TRBV7-9 to TRBJ1-2; TRBD1 might be the D (5 bases). CDR3 length: 16 amino acids. The V and J ends lost 1 base and 0 bases respectively, with 12 bases between them. CDR1 is SEHNR, CDR2 FQNEAQ, per germline (reference sequence). The CDR3 loop is CASSLVPGEANYGYTF. CDR3 bases: TGTGCCAGCAGCTTAGTTCCGGGGGAAGCTAACTATGGCTACACCTTC.